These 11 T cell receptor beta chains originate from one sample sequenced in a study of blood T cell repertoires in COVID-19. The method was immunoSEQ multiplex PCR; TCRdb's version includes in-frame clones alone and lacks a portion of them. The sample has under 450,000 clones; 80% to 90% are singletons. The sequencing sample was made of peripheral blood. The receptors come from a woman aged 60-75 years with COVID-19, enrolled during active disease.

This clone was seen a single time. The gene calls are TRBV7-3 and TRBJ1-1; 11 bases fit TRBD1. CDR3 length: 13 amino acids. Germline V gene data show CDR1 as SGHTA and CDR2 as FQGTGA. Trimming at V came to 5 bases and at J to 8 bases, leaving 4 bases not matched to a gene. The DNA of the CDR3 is TGTGCCAGCAGCCTCGGACAGGGGGCCGAAGCTTTCTTT. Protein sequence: CASSLGQGAEAFF.

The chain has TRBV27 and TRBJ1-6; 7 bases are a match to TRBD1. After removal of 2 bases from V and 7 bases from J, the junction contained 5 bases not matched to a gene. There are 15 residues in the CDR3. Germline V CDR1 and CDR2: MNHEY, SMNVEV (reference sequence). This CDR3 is CASSLGLQGNSPLHF. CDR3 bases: TGTGCCAGCAGTTTAGGATTACAGGGGAATTCACCCCTCCACTTT.

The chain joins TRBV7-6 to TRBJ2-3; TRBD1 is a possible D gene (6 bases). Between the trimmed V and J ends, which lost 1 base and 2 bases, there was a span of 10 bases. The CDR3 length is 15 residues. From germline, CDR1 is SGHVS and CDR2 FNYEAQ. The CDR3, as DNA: TGTGCCAGCAGCTTAGAGGGGGACGACACAGATACGCAGTATTTT. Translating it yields CASSLEGDDTDTQYF.

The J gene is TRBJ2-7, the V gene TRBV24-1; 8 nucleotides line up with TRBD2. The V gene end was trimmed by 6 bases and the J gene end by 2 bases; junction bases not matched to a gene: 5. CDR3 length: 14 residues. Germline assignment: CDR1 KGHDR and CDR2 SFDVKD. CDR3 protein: CATSLFSGAYEQYF. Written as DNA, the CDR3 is TGTGCCACCAGTCTCTTTAGCGGGGCCTACGAGCAGTACTTC.

CDR3: CASSQGWDSNIQYF. The CDR3 DNA reads TGTGCCAGCAGCCAAGGCTGGGACTCAAACATTCAGTACTTC. The rearrangement joins TRBV3-1 (or the pseudogene TRBV3-2) to TRBJ2-4; D possibly corresponds to TRBD2 (6 bases). Germline V gene data show CDR1 as LGHDT and CDR2 as YNNKEL (reference sequence). The length of the CDR3 is 14 residues. Trimming shortened V by 1 base and J by 6 bases, and 10 bases separated the two germline ends.

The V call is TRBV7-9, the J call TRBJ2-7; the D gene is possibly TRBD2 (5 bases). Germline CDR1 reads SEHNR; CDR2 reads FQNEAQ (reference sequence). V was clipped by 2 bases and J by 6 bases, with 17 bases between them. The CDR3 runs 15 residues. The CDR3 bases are TGTGCCAGCAGCTTACGAAGGTCCACCGAGGGCGAGCAGTACTTC. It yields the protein CASSLRRSTEGEQYF.

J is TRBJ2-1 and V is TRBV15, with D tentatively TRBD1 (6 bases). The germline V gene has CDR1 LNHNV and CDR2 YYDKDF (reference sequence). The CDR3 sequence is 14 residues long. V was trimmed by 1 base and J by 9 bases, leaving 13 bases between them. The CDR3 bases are TGTGCCACCAGCAGAGGGAACAGGGAGACTGAGCAGTTCTTC. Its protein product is CATSRGNRETEQFF.

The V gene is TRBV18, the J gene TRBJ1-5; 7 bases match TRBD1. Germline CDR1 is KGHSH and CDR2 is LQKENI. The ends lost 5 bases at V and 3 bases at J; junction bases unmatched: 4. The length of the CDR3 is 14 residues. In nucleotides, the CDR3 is TGTGCCAGCTCATGGACAGGTCCCAATCAGCCCCAGCATTTT. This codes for CASSWTGPNQPQHF.

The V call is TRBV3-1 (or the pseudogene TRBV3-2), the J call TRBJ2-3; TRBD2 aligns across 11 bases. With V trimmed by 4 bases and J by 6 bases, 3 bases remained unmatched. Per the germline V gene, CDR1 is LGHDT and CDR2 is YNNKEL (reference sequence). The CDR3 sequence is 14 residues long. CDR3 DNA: TGTGCCAGCAGCCTAGCGGGGGGGCCGGATACGCAGTATTTT. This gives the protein CASSLAGGPDTQYF.

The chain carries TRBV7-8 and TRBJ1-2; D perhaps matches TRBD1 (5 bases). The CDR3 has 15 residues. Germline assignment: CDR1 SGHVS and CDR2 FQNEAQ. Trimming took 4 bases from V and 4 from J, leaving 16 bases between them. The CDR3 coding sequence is TGTGCCAGCAGCTCTAAAATGGGGGGTGTCTATGGCTACACCTTC. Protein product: CASSSKMGGVYGYTF.

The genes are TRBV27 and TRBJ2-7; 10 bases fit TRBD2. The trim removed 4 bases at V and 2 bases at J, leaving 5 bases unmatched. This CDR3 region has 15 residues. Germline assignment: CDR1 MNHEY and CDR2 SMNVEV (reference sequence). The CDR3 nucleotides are TGTGCCAGCAGTTATGCCAGCGGGGGGGCCTACGAGCAGTACTTC. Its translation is CASSYASGGAYEQYF.